A selection of T cell receptor beta chains follows, all from one sample in a study of blood T cell repertoires in COVID-19. Sequenced by immunoSEQ multiplex PCR; TCRdb stores in-frame clones only, minus some. Of around 220,000 clones listed, 87% were seen once; the top ten hold roughly 6%. The sequenced material came from PBMCs or T cells enriched from blood (not recorded which). The receptors shown here come from a woman aged 25-40 years with acute COVID-19. CDR3s include the opening cysteine and the closing phenylalanine or tryptophan. The D gene is left open where the match is weak. Clone sizes are given selectively: once, few, many, or a class where the clone is expanded.

clone size: -; V gene: TRBV3-1/TRBV3-2; D gene: -; J gene: TRBJ1-1; CDR3 protein: CASSPRGGGGNTEAFF; CDR3 DNA: TGTGCCAGCAGCCCCCGGGGAGGGGGAGGGAACACTGAAGCTTTCTTT
clone size: -; V gene: TRBV11-2; D gene: TRBD1; J gene: TRBJ2-3; CDR3 protein: CASSFGTGIYDTQYF; CDR3 DNA: TGTGCCAGCAGCTTTGGGACAGGGATATATGATACGCAGTATTTT
clone size: -; V gene: TRBV28; D gene: TRBD2; J gene: TRBJ2-3; CDR3 protein: CASRGGRRSDTQYF; CDR3 DNA: TGTGCCAGCCGGGGGGGGCGCAGGTCAGATACGCAGTATTTT
clone size: -; V gene: TRBV13; D gene: -; J gene: TRBJ2-7; CDR3 protein: CASSRQSHEQYF; CDR3 DNA: TGTGCCAGCAGCCGACAATCCCACGAGCAGTACTTC
clone size: few; V gene: TRBV2; D gene: TRBD2; J gene: TRBJ2-1; CDR3 protein: CASSESWSGGSYNEQFF; CDR3 DNA: TGTGCCAGCAGTGAATCATGGAGCGGGGGGTCCTACAATGAGCAGTTCTTC
clone size: -; V gene: TRBV5-1; D gene: TRBD2; J gene: TRBJ2-3; CDR3 protein: CASSLAQLRWRGFAADTQYF; CDR3 DNA: TGCGCCAGCAGCTTGGCCCAGCTCCGGTGGCGGGGGTTCGCCGCAGATACGCAGTATTTT
clone size: -; V gene: TRBV28; D gene: -; J gene: TRBJ1-5; CDR3 protein: CASSLGSGSREPQHF; CDR3 DNA: TGTGCCAGCAGTTTAGGATCCGGTAGTCGGGAGCCCCAGCATTTT
clone size: -; V gene: TRBV28; D gene: -; J gene: TRBJ1-1; CDR3 protein: CASTTRQRNTEAFF; CDR3 DNA: TGTGCCAGCACCACACGCCAAAGGAACACTGAAGCTTTCTTT
clone size: -; V gene: TRBV9; D gene: TRBD1; J gene: TRBJ1-4; CDR3 protein: CASSVGAGGTATNEKLFF; CDR3 DNA: TGTGCCAGCAGCGTAGGGGCAGGGGGTACTGCAACTAATGAAAAACTGTTTTTT
clone size: -; V gene: TRBV19; D gene: TRBD1; J gene: TRBJ1-1; CDR3 protein: CASGSGQQNTEAFF; CDR3 DNA: TGTGCCAGCGGATCGGGACAGCAGAACACTGAAGCTTTCTTT
clone size: -; V gene: TRBV7-2; D gene: -; J gene: TRBJ1-4; CDR3 protein: CASSLGRTANEKLFF; CDR3 DNA: TGTGCCAGCAGCTTAGGTAGGACAGCGAATGAAAAACTGTTTTTT
clone size: -; V gene: TRBV27; D gene: -; J gene: TRBJ2-7; CDR3 protein: CASSPLLRQSTYEQYF; CDR3 DNA: TGTGCCAGCAGTCCGCTCCTACGACAATCCACCTACGAGCAGTACTTC
clone size: -; V gene: TRBV5-6; D gene: TRBD1; J gene: TRBJ1-5; CDR3 protein: CASSTWTGGVLIGQPQHF; CDR3 DNA: TGTGCCAGCAGCACTTGGACAGGGGGCGTATTGATCGGTCAGCCCCAGCATTTT
clone size: -; V gene: TRBV28; D gene: TRBD1; J gene: TRBJ1-1; CDR3 protein: CASSLTGGDLEAFF; CDR3 DNA: TGTGCCAGCAGTTTGACAGGGGGCGACTTGGAAGCTTTCTTT
clone size: -; V gene: TRBV5-6; D gene: -; J gene: TRBJ1-1; CDR3 protein: CASSLSPGGNTEAFF; CDR3 DNA: TGTGCCAGCAGCTTGAGTCCAGGTGGGAACACTGAAGCTTTCTTT
clone size: -; V gene: TRBV9; D gene: TRBD2; J gene: TRBJ2-3; CDR3 protein: CASSVYIGGGAIDTQYF; CDR3 DNA: TGTGCCAGCAGCGTATATATTGGCGGGGGGGCCATAGATACGCAGTATTTT
clone size: -; V gene: TRBV5-1; D gene: TRBD2; J gene: TRBJ2-3; CDR3 protein: CASSDPSGRRDTQYF; CDR3 DNA: TGCGCCAGCAGCGATCCTAGCGGGAGGAGGGATACGCAGTATTTT
clone size: few; V gene: TRBV11-2; D gene: TRBD1; J gene: TRBJ1-5; CDR3 protein: CASSRGQGANQPQHF; CDR3 DNA: TGTGCCAGCAGCCGCGGACAGGGGGCAAATCAGCCCCAGCATTTT
clone size: -; V gene: TRBV27; D gene: -; J gene: TRBJ1-5; CDR3 protein: CASSSQKYSNQPQHF; CDR3 DNA: TGTGCCAGCAGTTCTCAGAAGTATAGCAATCAGCCCCAGCATTTT
clone size: -; V gene: TRBV19; D gene: TRBD1; J gene: TRBJ1-4; CDR3 protein: CASSIHKPGTGEKLFF; CDR3 DNA: TGTGCCAGTAGTATCCACAAACCCGGGACAGGGGAAAAACTGTTTTTT
clone size: -; V gene: TRBV5-1; D gene: TRBD2; J gene: TRBJ2-7; CDR3 protein: CASSPRGSAGPQDF; CDR3 DNA: TGCGCCAGCAGCCCAAGGGGCTCAGCGGGACCTCAGGACTTC
clone size: -; V gene: TRBV3-1/TRBV3-2; D gene: -; J gene: TRBJ1-1; CDR3 protein: CASSQNGGGGTRRAFF; CDR3 DNA: TGTGCCAGCAGCCAAAATGGGGGAGGAGGGACGCGGCGAGCTTTCTTT
clone size: -; V gene: TRBV19; D gene: TRBD1; J gene: TRBJ1-5; CDR3 protein: CASSTDRGNQPQHF; CDR3 DNA: TGTGCCAGTAGTACCGACAGGGGCAATCAGCCCCAGCATTTT
clone size: -; V gene: TRBV6-5; D gene: -; J gene: TRBJ2-1; CDR3 protein: CASRGTLTYNEQFF; CDR3 DNA: TGTGCCAGCAGAGGGACACTTACCTACAATGAGCAGTTCTTC
clone size: -; V gene: TRBV5-1; D gene: TRBD1; J gene: TRBJ1-2; CDR3 protein: CASSLEGQGDGYTF; CDR3 DNA: TGCGCCAGCAGCTTGGAGGGTCAGGGGGATGGCTACACCTTC
clone size: -; V gene: TRBV28; D gene: -; J gene: TRBJ1-5; CDR3 protein: CATGSQPQHF; CDR3 DNA: TGTGCCACCGGGAGTCAGCCCCAGCATTTT
clone size: -; V gene: TRBV6-2/TRBV6-3; D gene: -; J gene: TRBJ2-7; CDR3 protein: CASSINRVGEQYF; CDR3 DNA: TGTGCCAGCAGTATCAACAGGGTCGGCGAGCAGTACTTC
clone size: -; V gene: TRBV6-6; D gene: TRBD1; J gene: TRBJ1-4; CDR3 protein: CASKNRGTNEKLFF; CDR3 DNA: TGTGCCAGCAAGAACAGGGGAACTAATGAAAAACTGTTTTTT
clone size: -; V gene: TRBV4-3; D gene: TRBD2; J gene: TRBJ2-7; CDR3 protein: CASSQLAGGSYEQYF; CDR3 DNA: TGCGCCAGCAGCCAGTTAGCGGGAGGCTCCTACGAGCAGTACTTC
clone size: -; V gene: TRBV5-8; D gene: -; J gene: TRBJ1-4; CDR3 protein: CASNMGGADEKLFF; CDR3 DNA: TGTGCCAGCAACATGGGGGGGGCGGATGAAAAACTGTTTTTT
clone size: -; V gene: TRBV2; D gene: -; J gene: TRBJ2-7; CDR3 protein: CASTISSYEQYF; CDR3 DNA: TGTGCCAGCACTATTAGCTCCTACGAGCAGTACTTC
clone size: -; V gene: TRBV7-9; D gene: -; J gene: TRBJ2-5; CDR3 protein: CASSSTGLQETQYF; CDR3 DNA: TGTGCCAGCAGCTCGACAGGCCTCCAAGAGACCCAGTACTTC
clone size: -; V gene: TRBV5-6; D gene: TRBD1; J gene: TRBJ1-5; CDR3 protein: CASSSTGGVSNQPQHF; CDR3 DNA: TGTGCCAGCAGCAGTACAGGGGGTGTTAGCAATCAGCCCCAGCATTTT
clone size: -; V gene: TRBV27; D gene: TRBD2; J gene: TRBJ2-1; CDR3 protein: CASSLVWTSGSYNEQFF; CDR3 DNA: TGTGCCAGCAGTTTGGTGTGGACTAGCGGGAGCTACAATGAGCAGTTCTTC
clone size: -; V gene: TRBV19; D gene: -; J gene: TRBJ1-4; CDR3 protein: CARTLPLRGTNEKLFF; CDR3 DNA: TGTGCCAGAACTTTACCTCTTCGGGGGACTAATGAAAAACTGTTTTTT
clone size: -; V gene: TRBV19; D gene: -; J gene: TRBJ1-5; CDR3 protein: CASRTGGTAQHF; CDR3 DNA: TGTGCCAGTCGCACCGGGGGGACGGCCCAGCATTTT
clone size: once; V gene: TRBV21-1; D gene: -; J gene: TRBJ2-7; CDR3 protein: CASSSGTSGSYEQYF; CDR3 DNA: TGTGCCAGCAGCTCCGGGACTAGCGGGTCCTACGAGCAGTACTTC
clone size: -; V gene: TRBV6-1; D gene: -; J gene: TRBJ2-7; CDR3 protein: CASSEVDGGTYEQYF; CDR3 DNA: TGTGCCAGCAGTGAAGTTGACGGCGGCACCTACGAGCAGTACTTC
clone size: -; V gene: TRBV5-1; D gene: -; J gene: TRBJ2-7; CDR3 protein: CASSRGQDSYEQYF; CDR3 DNA: TGCGCCAGCAGCCGGGGACAAGACTCCTACGAGCAGTACTTC
clone size: -; V gene: TRBV12-3/TRBV12-4; D gene: TRBD2; J gene: TRBJ2-7; CDR3 protein: CASSLGLAGKQYF; CDR3 DNA: TGTGCCAGCAGTTTGGGACTAGCGGGTAAGCAGTACTTC
clone size: -; V gene: TRBV27; D gene: TRBD1; J gene: TRBJ2-5; CDR3 protein: CASSLLQGSETQYF; CDR3 DNA: TGTGCCAGCAGTTTACTACAGGGGTCTGAGACCCAGTACTTC
clone size: -; V gene: TRBV5-5; D gene: TRBD1; J gene: TRBJ2-7; CDR3 protein: CASTTRVTGDSYEQYF; CDR3 DNA: TGTGCCAGCACCACCAGGGTGACAGGGGATTCCTACGAGCAGTACTTC
clone size: -; V gene: TRBV13; D gene: TRBD1; J gene: TRBJ2-6; CDR3 protein: CASRVQGIRGANVLTF; CDR3 DNA: TGTGCCAGCAGAGTACAGGGGATAAGGGGGGCCAACGTCCTGACTTTC
clone size: -; V gene: TRBV5-1; D gene: -; J gene: TRBJ1-3; CDR3 protein: CASSPGGGDGNTIYF; CDR3 DNA: TGCGCCAGCAGCCCCGGGGGGGGCGACGGAAACACCATATATTTT
clone size: -; V gene: TRBV11-2; D gene: TRBD2; J gene: TRBJ2-7; CDR3 protein: CASSLGGRYYEQYF; CDR3 DNA: TGTGCCAGCAGCTTGGGCGGGAGATACTACGAGCAGTACTTC
clone size: -; V gene: TRBV28; D gene: -; J gene: TRBJ1-6; CDR3 protein: CASSLPALESLHF; CDR3 DNA: TGTGCCAGCAGTCTGCCGGCCCTGGAGTCCCTCCACTTT